One sample yielded the 9 T cell receptor beta chains listed below, sequenced in a study of early T cells in non-severe SARS-CoV-2 infection. TCRdb used MiXCR to reprocess the 5' RACE reads, holding one entry per CDR3 protein. The sample lists tens of thousands of distinct CDR3 sequences; approximately 5% were seen once. The sequencing sample was made of whole blood. The receptors were gathered from an adult who was a healthcare worker with PCR-confirmed SARS-CoV-2 infection or an uninfected control (not recorded which).

Ten or more counts support this clonotype. The genes are TRBV5-4 and TRBJ1-6; D gene ambiguous. This CDR3 has 12 residues. CDR1 is SGHNT and CDR2 is YYREEE in the germline V gene (reference sequence). The V gene lost 7 bases and the J gene lost 7 bases, with 9 bases spanning the gap. DNA for the CDR3: TGTGCCAGCGCGGAAGACAATTCACCCCTCCACTTT. Its translation: CASAEDNSPLHF.

This clonotype has a count of ten or more. V gene TRBV29-1 combines with J gene TRBJ2-7; tentatively, D is TRBD1 (6 bases). V lost 0 bases and J 4 bases, leaving 16 bases between the germline ends. The germline V gene encodes CDR1 SQVTM and CDR2 ANQGSEA. The CDR3 consists of 15 residues. The CDR3 region has the DNA TGCAGCGTTGAAGAGGGACACATAAAACCTTACGAGCAGTACTTC. Translating gives CSVEEGHIKPYEQYF.

This clonotype was found a few times. The rearrangement links TRBV7-9 to TRBJ1-2, with D unclear. The CDR3 runs 13 residues. V was shortened by 4 bases and J by 8 bases, with 14 bases between the two germline ends. The V gene's germline CDR1 is SEHNR and CDR2 FQNEAQ (reference sequence). The CDR3 region has the DNA TGTGCCAGCAGCTCGGACGCAGGAAGGGGCTACACCTTC. It is translated as CASSSDAGRGYTF.

This clonotype was detected ten times or more. The chain combines TRBV20-1 with TRBJ1-1, with D maybe TRBD1 (5 bases). This CDR3 comprises 14 residues. Germline V CDR1 and CDR2: DFQATT, SNEGSKA (reference sequence). Deletions cut 6 bases from V and 0 bases from J, with 14 bases between. In DNA form, the CDR3 reads TGCAGTGCCTCGACCGGGACCATGAACACTGAAGCTTTCTTT. Its protein is CSASTGTMNTEAFF.

At least ten counts were recorded for this clonotype. This chain uses TRBV20-1 with TRBJ1-5; TRBD1 matches 9 bases. The CDR3 consists of 16 residues. Germline CDR1 and CDR2: DFQATT and SNEGSKA (reference sequence). V gave up 6 bases and J gave up 7 bases; unmatched junction bases: 16. In nucleotides, the CDR3 is TGCAGTGCCCAATCTTCGGGACAGGGAAGGCGGCAGCCCCAGCATTTT. Amino acid sequence: CSAQSSGQGRRQPQHF.

This clonotype was seen many times. The V gene is TRBV7-2, the J gene TRBJ2-3, with D possibly TRBD2 on 7 matching bases. This CDR3 has 14 amino acids. The V and J ends lost 8 bases and 4 bases respectively, with 16 bases between them. Germline V gives CDR1 SGHTA, CDR2 FQGNSA. The CDR3 loop is CASRRGGGADTQYF. The CDR3 DNA is TGTGCCAGCCGCCGAGGGGGGGGCGCAGATACGCAGTATTTT.

There are many counts of this clonotype. The rearrangement uses TRBV11-2 and TRBJ1-1; D remains unclear. Deletions cut 5 bases from V and 11 bases from J, with 15 bases between. The CDR3 sequence is 12 residues long. Germline lookup yields CDR1 SGHAT and CDR2 FQNNGV. The CDR3 DNA reads TGTGCCAGCAGCCCTTGGAGAGGTTCGGCTTTCTTT. This gives the protein CASSPWRGSAFF.

The chain recombines TRBV28 with TRBJ2-3; 10 nucleotides agree with TRBD2. The length of the CDR3 is 15 residues. Germline CDR1 MDHEN, CDR2 SYDVKM. Trimming cost V 5 bases and J 1 base; bases outside gene matches: 3. The CDR3 bases are TGTGCCAGCAGTAGCGGGGGGGCCCGCACAGATACGCAGTATTTT. It specifies CASSSGGARTDTQYF.

In its sample, this clonotype was seen many times. The V call is TRBV7-6, the J call TRBJ2-7, with 11 bases lining up with TRBD2. This CDR3 spans 16 amino acids. The germline V gene has CDR1 SGHVS and CDR2 FNYEAQ. After removal of 3 bases from V and 1 base from J, the junction contained 5 bases not matched to a gene. In nucleotides, the CDR3 is TGTGCCAGCAGCTTGCGAACTAGCGGGGGTTCCTACGAGCAGTACTTC. Translation gives CASSLRTSGGSYEQYF.